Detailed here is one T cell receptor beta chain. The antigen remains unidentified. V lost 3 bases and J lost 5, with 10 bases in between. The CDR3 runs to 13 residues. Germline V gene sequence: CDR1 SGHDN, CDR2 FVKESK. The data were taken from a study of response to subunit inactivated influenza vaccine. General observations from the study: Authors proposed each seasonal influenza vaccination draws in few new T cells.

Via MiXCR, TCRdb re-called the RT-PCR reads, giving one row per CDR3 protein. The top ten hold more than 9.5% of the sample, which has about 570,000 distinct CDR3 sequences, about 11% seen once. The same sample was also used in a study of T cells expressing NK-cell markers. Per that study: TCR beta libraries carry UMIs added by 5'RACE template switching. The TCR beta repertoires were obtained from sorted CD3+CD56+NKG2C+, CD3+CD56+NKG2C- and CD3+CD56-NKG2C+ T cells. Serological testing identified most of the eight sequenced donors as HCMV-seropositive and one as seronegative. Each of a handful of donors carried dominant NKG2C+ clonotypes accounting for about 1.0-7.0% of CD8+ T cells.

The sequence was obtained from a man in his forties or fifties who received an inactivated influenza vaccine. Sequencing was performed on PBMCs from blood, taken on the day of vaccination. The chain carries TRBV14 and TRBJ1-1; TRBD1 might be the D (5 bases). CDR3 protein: CASSHRGRTEAFF. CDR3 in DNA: TGTGCCAGCAGCCACCGGGGGAGAACTGAAGCTTTCTTT.